One and the same sample provided the 30 T cell receptor beta chains below, sequenced in a study of blood T cell repertoires in COVID-19. Only in-frame clones appear in the TCRdb table, and some are missing; sequencing was by immunoSEQ multiplex PCR. Of some 170,000 clones in the sample, 85% to 95% were seen once. The sample consisted of peripheral blood. The receptors were sampled from a woman aged 55-69 years with COVID-19, enrolled during active disease.

The chain couples TRBV2 to TRBJ1-2, with a tentative D call TRBD1 (5 bases). The CDR3 extends over 15 amino acids. The V gene's germline CDR1 is SNHLY and CDR2 FYNNEI. V was shortened by 4 bases and J by 5 bases, with 17 bases between the two germline ends. The CDR3 sequence is CASSVGPSEGYGYTF. The CDR3 nucleotides read TGTGCCAGCAGTGTGGGACCCTCGGAGGGGTATGGCTACACCTTC.

J is TRBJ2-2 and V is TRBV5-4; D uncertain. CDR1 is SGHNT, CDR2 YYREEE, per germline (reference sequence). With 5 bases removed from V and 7 bases from J, the gap between germline ends came to 15 bases. This CDR3 has 14 residues. The CDR3 nucleotides read TGTGCCAGCAGTCCGGCTACAGTTGGCGGGGAGCTGTTTTTT. Translated, it gives CASSPATVGGELFF.

V and J are TRBV18 and TRBJ2-7, with 10 bases aligning to TRBD1. The junction had 2 bases not matched to a gene; V was cut back by 1 base and J by 2 bases. The CDR3 extends over 15 amino acids. The germline V gene encodes CDR1 KGHSH and CDR2 LQKENI. The CDR3: CASSPRTGGTYEQYF. The CDR3 region has the DNA TGTGCCAGCTCACCACGGACAGGGGGGACCTACGAGCAGTACTTC.

The chain recombines TRBV18 with TRBJ2-1, with D tentatively TRBD2 (5 bases). The CDR3 spans 12 residues. CDR1 KGHSH and CDR2 LQKENI come from the germline V gene. The V end was cut by 6 bases, the J end by 9 bases, with 12 bases between. The CDR3: CASSPPRGEQFF. The CDR3 coding sequence is TGTGCCAGCTCGCCCCCTCGGGGTGAGCAGTTCTTC.

This chain links TRBV19 with TRBJ2-5, with 8 bases matching TRBD1. The junction had 10 bases not matched to a gene; V was cut back by 5 bases and J by 5 bases. The CDR3 is 15 residues long. Per germline, CDR1 LNHDA and CDR2 SQIVND (reference sequence). The chain's CDR3 is CASSSGTGTSETQYF. CDR3 nucleotides: TGTGCCAGTAGTTCCGGGACAGGTACGTCGGAGACCCAGTACTTC.

The rearrangement links TRBV7-9 to TRBJ2-2, with D possibly matching TRBD2 (5 bases). With 11 bases removed from V and 0 bases from J, the gap between germline ends came to 10 bases. The CDR3 covers 13 residues. CDR1 is SEHNR, CDR2 FQNEAQ, per germline (reference sequence). CDR3 in DNA: TGTGCCCGGGGAAACTCGAACACCGGGGAGCTGTTTTTT. This encodes CARGNSNTGELFF.

The J gene is TRBJ2-3, the V gene TRBV25-1; the match to TRBD2 covers 8 bases. CDR1 is MGHDK, CDR2 SYGVNS, per germline. V trimming: 7 bases; J trimming: 6 bases; junction bases outside the gene matches: 12. The CDR3 sequence is 15 residues long. CDR3 coding DNA: TGTGCCAGCAACCCTTCGGGGGGGGGCATGGATACGCAGTATTTT. Protein product: CASNPSGGGMDTQYF.

V usage is TRBV11-2 and J usage is TRBJ2-2; D may be TRBD1 (6 bases). The germline V gene has CDR1 SGHAT and CDR2 FQNNGV. Trimming shortened V by 5 bases and J by 6 bases, and 13 bases separated the two germline ends. The CDR3 totals 14 residues. The CDR3 DNA sequence: TGTGCCAGCAGCACTTCCAGGGGCGCCGGGGAGCTGTTTTTT. It encodes CASSTSRGAGELFF.

The chain combines TRBV20-1 with TRBJ2-5; no reliable D call. Trimming shortened V by 7 bases and J by 3 bases, and 9 bases separated the two germline ends. This CDR3 region has 11 residues. The germline CDR1 and CDR2 sequences are DFQATT and SNEGSKA (reference sequence). The CDR3 DNA is TGCAGTGGTCGGGTCGAAGAGACCCAGTACTTC. Residues: CSGRVEETQYF.

The chain employs TRBV5-1 and TRBJ2-7; a possible D gene is TRBD1 (6 bases). The V and J ends lost 0 bases and 0 bases respectively, with 10 bases between them. CDR1 and CDR2 (germline): SGHRS, YFSETQ. This CDR3 is built from 15 residues. The CDR3 region is CASSLAGTSSYEQYF. The CDR3 bases are TGCGCCAGCAGCTTGGCCGGGACATCCTCCTACGAGCAGTACTTC. Combining the CDR3 with reference TRBV5-1 and TRBJ2-7 gives the whole variable domain KAGVTQTPRYLIKTRGQQVTLSCSPISGHRSVSWYQQTPGQGLQFLFEYFSETQRNKGNFPGRFSGRQFSNSRSEMNVSTLELGDSALYLCASSLAGTSSYEQYFGPGTRLTVT.

V usage is TRBV27 and J usage is TRBJ2-1; 7 bases agree with TRBD1. V dropped 5 bases and J dropped 3; count of bases not matched to a gene: 13. CDR1 and CDR2 from the germline V gene are MNHEY and SMNVEV (reference sequence). This CDR3 is 17 amino acids long. The DNA for the CDR3 is TGTGCCAGCAGTCCCAAAAACCCCGGGACAGTCTACAATGAGCAGTTCTTC. It yields the protein CASSPKNPGTVYNEQFF.

The rearrangement links TRBV5-1 to TRBJ1-1; D uncertain. Trimming pared 4 bases from V and 1 base from J, leaving 11 bases between. The CDR3 extends over 14 amino acids. Per the germline V gene, CDR1 is SGHRS and CDR2 is YFSETQ. CDR3 in amino acids: CASSQTPGNTEAFF. The DNA for the CDR3 is TGCGCCAGCAGCCAAACTCCGGGGAACACTGAAGCTTTCTTT.

This chain links TRBV18 with TRBJ2-7; possible D gene TRBD1, 6 bases. Germline V CDR1 and CDR2: KGHSH, LQKENI. V lost 2 bases and J lost 4, with 12 bases in between. CDR3 length: 14 amino acids. CDR3 in amino acids: CASSPNTGWYEQYF. The DNA for the CDR3 is TGTGCCAGCTCACCAAACACAGGGTGGTACGAGCAGTACTTC. Variable domain in full (rest from reference TRBV18 and TRBJ2-7): NAGVMQNPRHLVRRRGQEARLRCSPMKGHSHVYWYRQLPEEGLKFMVYLQKENIIDESGMPKERFSAEFPKEGPSILRIQQVVRGDSAAYFCASSPNTGWYEQYFGPGTRLTVT.

This rearrangement joins TRBV11-2 to TRBJ1-6; D gene ambiguous. The CDR3 is 15 residues long. Trimming removed 3 bases at V and 10 bases at J, with 16 bases between. Germline CDR1 SGHAT, CDR2 FQNNGV. CDR3: CASSLEGTYRSPLHF. CDR3 DNA: TGTGCCAGCAGCTTGGAGGGTACCTACCGATCACCCCTCCACTTT.

The chain recombines TRBV5-1 with TRBJ1-1, with TRBD1 matching over 7 bases. The CDR3 extends over 18 amino acids. In germline, CDR1 is SGHRS, CDR2 YFSETQ. The V gene end was trimmed by 4 bases and the J gene end by 4 bases; junction bases not matched to a gene: 19. CDR3 bases: TGCGCCAGCAGCGGAACAGGGGAACGGAGGAAACTAATCACTGAAGCTTTCTTT. It codes for CASSGTGERRKLITEAFF.

J is TRBJ2-1 and V is TRBV10-3, with 7 bases lining up with TRBD1. The CDR3 is 12 amino acids. With V trimmed by 7 bases and J by 6 bases, 3 bases remained unmatched. Germline V lookup: CDR1 ENHRY, CDR2 SYGVKD. As DNA, the CDR3 is TGTGCCATCATGGGACAGTCCAATGAGCAGTTCTTC. It specifies CAIMGQSNEQFF.

The J gene is TRBJ2-1, the V gene TRBV2, with 10 bases identical to TRBD2. V lost 3 bases and J lost 4; bases outside the gene matches: 6. The CDR3 has 16 residues. In germline, CDR1 is SNHLY, CDR2 FYNNEI. CDR3 bases: TGTGCCAGCAGTGATAGGACTAGCGGAAGGTACAATGAGCAGTTCTTC. This translates into CASSDRTSGRYNEQFF.

This chain connects TRBV19 to TRBJ2-7, with 10 bases lining up with TRBD1. Germline lookup yields CDR1 LNHDA and CDR2 SQIVND (reference sequence). This CDR3 region has 16 residues. V lost 2 bases, J lost 3 bases, and 7 bases stayed unmatched. This CDR3 reads CASSITPGTGVYEQYF. As DNA, the CDR3 is TGTGCCAGTAGTATAACCCCCGGGACAGGGGTCTACGAGCAGTACTTC.

CDR3 amino acids: CASSFFGGNNTGELFF. The CDR3 region has the DNA TGTGCCAGCAGCTTCTTCGGCGGGAACAACACCGGGGAGCTGTTTTTT. This chain connects TRBV7-8 to TRBJ2-2, with a weak D call TRBD2 (6 bases). The CDR3 covers 16 residues. Trimming left V 3 bases short and J 2 bases short, with 13 bases between. Germline V lookup: CDR1 SGHVS, CDR2 FQNEAQ. Using reference TRBV7-8 and TRBJ2-2 for the parts outside the CDR3, the full variable domain is GAGVSQSPRYKVAKRGQDVALRCDPISGHVSLFWYQQALGQGPEFLTYFQNEAQLDKSGLPSDRFFAERPEGSVSTLKIQRTQQEDSAVYLCASSFFGGNNTGELFFGEGSRLTVL.

This clone was seen only once. The chain joins TRBV14 to TRBJ1-6, with D unclear. Trimming stripped 0 bases from V and 7 bases from J, with 7 bases between. The germline CDR1 and CDR2 sequences are SGHDN and FVKESK. This CDR3 comprises 14 residues. CDR3 residues: CASSQETPNSPLHF. The CDR3 DNA sequence: TGTGCCAGCAGCCAAGAGACACCCAATTCACCCCTCCACTTT.

The J gene is TRBJ1-4, the V gene TRBV21-1; TRBD1 reflects the table's D call only, with no check against the DNA. TRBV21-1 is flagged as a pseudogene. There are 16 residues in the CDR3. CDR3 coding DNA: TGTGCCAGCAGCAACGATGGTAGGCAGGGTGGGGAAAAACTGTTTTTT. Protein: CASSNDGRQGGEKLFF.

The J gene is TRBJ1-2, the V gene TRBV4-3; D is unclear. The CDR3 sequence is 15 residues long. Trimming left V 1 base short and J 0 bases short, with 9 bases between. Germline V CDR1 and CDR2: LGHNA, YSLEER. CDR3: CASSQVNAANYGYTF. The CDR3 coding sequence is TGCGCCAGCAGCCAAGTTAATGCAGCTAACTATGGCTACACCTTC.

The chain is built from TRBV2 and TRBJ1-1, with a tentative D call TRBD1 (5 bases). V gave up 10 bases and J gave up 4 bases, with 16 bases separating them. Germline V gives CDR1 SNHLY, CDR2 FYNNEI. This CDR3 is built from 13 residues. Written as DNA, the CDR3 is TGTGCCACCCAACGGAGGGACCCCACTGAAGCTTTCTTT. The encoded protein is CATQRRDPTEAFF.

This chain links TRBV19 with TRBJ1-5, with D unclear. Germline V gene lookup returns CDR1 LNHDA and CDR2 SQIVND (reference sequence). The CDR3 runs to 14 residues. Trimming took off 3 bases at V and 4 bases at J, with 10 bases between the two ends. The CDR3 nucleotides read TGTGCCAGTAGTATGAGCGGGTTTAATCAGCCCCAGCATTTT. Its translation is CASSMSGFNQPQHF.

The rearrangement joins TRBV3-1 (or the pseudogene TRBV3-2) to TRBJ1-2; D is undetermined. Germline assignment: CDR1 LGHDT and CDR2 YNNKEL (reference sequence). The CDR3 has 14 amino acids. V was pared by 1 base and J by 5 bases, with 11 bases between. The CDR3 region is CASSQGASSYGYTF. The CDR3 DNA follows: TGTGCCAGCAGCCAAGGGGCGTCGTCATATGGCTACACCTTC.

The rearrangement links TRBV4-3 to TRBJ1-3; tentatively, D is TRBD1 (5 bases). Per germline, CDR1 LGHNA and CDR2 YSLEER. The length of the CDR3 is 18 residues. Trimming took 1 base from V and 3 from J, leaving 19 bases between them. CDR3: CASSQGIRGPGYGNTIYF. Here the CDR3 DNA reads TGCGCCAGCAGCCAAGGAATTCGAGGCCCAGGGTATGGAAACACCATATATTTT.

The chain uses TRBV4-1 and TRBJ1-4, with TRBD1 matching over 8 bases. Looked up from germline, CDR1 is MGHRA and CDR2 is YSYEKL. Losses at the gene ends were 1 base for V and 4 bases for J; bases not matched to a gene: 8. CDR3 size: 17 residues. The CDR3, as DNA: TGCGCCAGCAGCCAAGCCGCCGGGACAGGCTTTAATGAAAAACTGTTTTTT. It encodes CASSQAAGTGFNEKLFF.

A single count supports this clone. J is TRBJ1-1 and V is TRBV5-1; 12 positions agree with TRBD1. This CDR3 has 18 amino acids. V was pared by 1 base and J by 5 bases, with 12 bases of the junction left unmatched. Germline CDR1 and CDR2: SGHRS and YFSETQ. The CDR3, as DNA: TGCGCCAGCAGCTTGAATAGGGGGACAGGGGGCGAAAGGACTGAAGCTTTCTTT. This encodes CASSLNRGTGGERTEAFF. The full variable domain, its missing parts supplied by reference TRBV5-1 and TRBJ1-1, is KAGVTQTPRYLIKTRGQQVTLSCSPISGHRSVSWYQQTPGQGLQFLFEYFSETQRNKGNFPGRFSGRQFSNSRSEMNVSTLELGDSALYLCASSLNRGTGGERTEAFFGQGTRLTVV.

This chain joins TRBV19 and TRBJ1-2; 9 bases agree with TRBD1. The length of the CDR3 is 14 residues. Looked up from germline, CDR1 is LNHDA and CDR2 is SQIVND (reference sequence). After removal of 3 bases from V and 5 bases from J, the junction contained 4 bases not matched to a gene. CDR3 protein: CASSITGGSYGYTF. DNA of the CDR3: TGTGCCAGTAGTATCACAGGGGGCTCGTATGGCTACACCTTC.

The V gene is TRBV15, the J gene TRBJ1-4, with D hard to call. CDR3 length: 15 residues. Germline CDR1 and CDR2: LNHNV and YYDKDF (reference sequence). Trimming took 3 bases from V and 5 from J, leaving 13 bases between them. CDR3 DNA: TGTGCCACCAGCAGGCGATCCCTATCCAATGAAAAACTGTTTTTT. It codes for CATSRRSLSNEKLFF.